A single sample is the source of the 31 T cell receptor beta chains below, sequenced in a study of regulatory T cells in long-lasting Graves disease. TCR beta libraries were built with iRepertoire HTBI primers and Arm-PCR of CDR3 regions. TCRdb redid the calling of the multiplex PCR reads with MiXCR, one entry per CDR3 protein. The sample lists about 460,000 distinct CDR3 sequences; less than 25% were seen once. Time point defined: persistent/refractory GD, antithyroid drugs over 5 years with positive TRAb. The TCR library was made from RNA that had been extracted from PBMCs in TRIzol. The sample consisted of peripheral blood mononuclear cells (PBMCs), taken when the disease was refractory, from a patient treated with antithyroid drugs. Every receptor here comes from a female donor with Graves disease.

Comments on this clonotype: A much larger clone lies one base from this, so it may be a read error. V and J are TRBV28 and TRBJ1-1; TRBD1 agrees at 9 bases. From germline, CDR1 is MDHEN and CDR2 SYDVKM. This CDR3 spans 14 amino acids. V dropped 7 bases and J dropped 4; count of bases not matched to a gene: 7. CDR3 in DNA: TGTGCCAGCAATTCACAGGGGGCCGGCACTGAAGCTTTCTTT. Translating it yields CASNSQGAGTEAFF.

This clonotype was found a few times. At one boundary the junction diverges from the germline segment, which might be a read error. This chain connects TRBV20-1 to TRBJ2-2; 9 bases agree with TRBD1. CDR1 and CDR2 (germline): DFQATT, SNEGSKA (reference sequence). CDR3 length: 15 amino acids. The CDR3 is CSARRDRVTGGGLFF. The CDR3 DNA reads TGCAGTGCTAGAAGGGACAGGGTCACCGGCGGGGGGCTGTTTTTT.

This clonotype has ten or more counts. The V and J genes are TRBV7-2 and TRBJ2-4; 9 positions agree with TRBD1. V gave up 1 base and J gave up 7 bases; unmatched junction bases: 8. The CDR3 is 16 residues long. From germline, CDR1 is SGHTA and CDR2 FQGNSA. The CDR3 DNA sequence: TGTGCCAGCAGCTTAGTTTCACAGGGGGCAAGGAACATTCAGTACTTC. Its translation is CASSLVSQGARNIQYF.

The chain employs TRBV11-2 and TRBJ2-4; 7 bases agree with TRBD2. V was pared by 5 bases and J by 0 bases, with 4 bases of the junction left unmatched. This CDR3 has 15 residues. Germline-derived CDR1 and CDR2 are SGHAT and FQNNGV. DNA of the CDR3: TGTGCCAGCAGCATCCGGGGGGTAGCCAAAAACATTCAGTACTTC. Amino acid sequence: CASSIRGVAKNIQYF.

Only one count was recorded for this clonotype. Since a much larger clone is just one base distant, this may be a read error. The chain employs TRBV19 and TRBJ2-5, with D maybe TRBD1 (5 bases). The CDR3 spans 13 residues. CDR1 is LNHDA and CDR2 is SQIVND in the germline V gene (reference sequence). The DNA for the CDR3 is TGTGCCGGTAGTACCGACAGACAAGAGACCCAGTACTTC. The encoded protein is CAGSTDRQETQYF.

V is TRBV6-6 and J is TRBJ2-3; D is unresolved. The CDR3 consists of 14 residues. Trimming took off 0 bases at V and 6 bases at J, with 10 bases between the two ends. The germline V gene encodes CDR1 MNHNY and CDR2 SVGAGI (reference sequence). CDR3 nucleotide sequence: TGTGCCAGCAGTTACTCGAGACTCGGCGATACGCAGTATTTT. The encoded protein is CASSYSRLGDTQYF.

This clonotype was counted many times. The chain has TRBV12-5 and TRBJ1-2; 9 bases line up with TRBD1. V trimming: 5 bases; J trimming: 14 bases; junction bases outside the gene matches: 9. Germline CDR1 reads LGHNT; CDR2 reads FRNRAP. This CDR3 is 12 amino acids long. CDR3: CASGPGTGMRTF. As DNA, the CDR3 is TGTGCTAGTGGTCCCGGGACAGGGATGAGGACCTTC.

This clonotype was observed many times. The J gene is TRBJ1-2, the V gene TRBV6-1; no definite D call. The CDR3 is 12 amino acids. Germline V gene lookup returns CDR1 MNHNS and CDR2 SASEGT. V lost 7 bases and J lost 2, with 8 bases in between. The CDR3 is CASKTGNYGYTF. The CDR3 DNA reads TGTGCCAGCAAGACGGGGAACTATGGCTACACCTTC.

This chain links TRBV11-2 with TRBJ1-5; D gene unclear. V dropped 4 bases and J dropped 7 bases, with 11 bases sitting between them. Germline-derived CDR1 and CDR2 are SGHAT and FQNNGV. The CDR3 contains 13 residues. The CDR3 nucleotides are TGTGCCAGCAGCTCGGGGTTCAGGCAGCCCCAGCATTTT. Its protein product is CASSSGFRQPQHF.

The genes are TRBV6-1 and TRBJ2-1; 8 positions agree with TRBD1. The V gene end was trimmed by 6 bases and the J gene end by 4 bases; junction bases not matched to a gene: 5. Germline values: CDR1 MNHNS, CDR2 SASEGT. CDR3 length: 14 amino acids. The DNA of the CDR3 is TGTGCCAGCAGCAGGGGGCTGGAATACAATGAGCAGTTCTTC. Amino acids: CASSRGLEYNEQFF.

This clonotype was picked up many times. V is TRBV6-5 and J is TRBJ1-4; D not resolved. Between the trimmed V and J ends, which lost 2 bases and 8 bases, there was a span of 3 bases. This CDR3 has 11 amino acids. CDR1 and CDR2 (germline): MNHEY, SVGAGI. The CDR3 DNA sequence: TGTGCCAGCAGTTACGAAGAAAAACTGTTTTTT. It yields the protein CASSYEEKLFF.

The J gene is TRBJ1-1, the V gene TRBV11-2, with D maybe TRBD1 (5 bases). CDR1 SGHAT and CDR2 FQNNGV come from the germline V gene. Trimming took off 5 bases at V and 4 bases at J, with 17 bases between the two ends. The CDR3 covers 15 residues. Written as DNA, the CDR3 is TGTGCCAGCAGCCCTGGGTGGGGGATTGGCACTGAAGCTTTCTTT. This translates into CASSPGWGIGTEAFF.

Many counts were recorded for this clonotype. V and J are TRBV2 and TRBJ2-7, with 10 positions matching TRBD1. The CDR3 spans 13 residues. Germline V gene data show CDR1 as SNHLY and CDR2 as FYNNEI. The J segment lost 6 bases and the V segment lost 6 bases, leaving 5 bases of the junction unmatched. The CDR3 region is CASRDRGRGEQYF. The CDR3 DNA is TGTGCCAGCAGAGACAGGGGGCGAGGCGAGCAGTACTTC.

This clonotype appeared many times. The chain couples TRBV3-1 to TRBJ2-5, with D possibly TRBD1 on 5 matching bases. Per the germline V gene, CDR1 is LGHDT and CDR2 is YNNKEL (reference sequence). The V end lost 2 bases, the J end lost 5 bases, and 12 bases lay between the germline ends. The CDR3 totals 14 residues. The CDR3 sequence is CASSQQGTWETQYF. CDR3 DNA sequence: TGTGCCAGCAGCCAACAGGGAACTTGGGAGACCCAGTACTTC.

This clonotype was seen more than once but under ten times. V is TRBV6-1 and J is TRBJ2-4; the D is unclear. The CDR3 has 13 residues. V lost 8 bases and J lost 10, with 18 bases in between. CDR1 and CDR2 from the germline V gene are MNHNS and SASEGT. The CDR3 reads CASDFAGNQIQYF. The CDR3 nucleotides are TGTGCCAGCGACTTCGCCGGAAATCAAATTCAGTACTTC.

This clonotype was seen at least ten times. This chain connects TRBV12-3 or TRBV12-4 to TRBJ2-7, with 9 bases matching TRBD1. J lost 6 bases, V lost 5 bases, and 14 bases had no gene match. CDR3 length equals 16 residues. The CDR3 protein is CASSRQPGQGGGEQYF. CDR3 nucleotides: TGTGCCAGCAGTCGCCAACCGGGACAGGGTGGAGGCGAGCAGTACTTC.

Only a few counts were recorded for this clonotype. In DNA form, the CDR3 reads TGCAGCGTTGTACTGAAAAACATTCAGTACTTC. Encoded protein: CSVVLKNIQYF. This chain links TRBV29-1 with TRBJ2-4; D call uncertain. Per the germline V gene, CDR1 is SQVTM and CDR2 is ANQGSEA. V was clipped by 4 bases and J by 4 bases, with 5 bases between them. This CDR3 has 11 residues.

Remarks on this clonotype: No conserved phenylalanine or tryptophan ends this CDR3, so it is likely a read error. It is unclear where the CDR3 begins or ends on the DNA, so no DNA is shown, and the CDR3 is as TCRdb lists it. CDR3 in amino acids: CASSSRGG. The rearrangement joins TRBV7-2 to TRBJ2-5; whether TRBD1, the table's D call, matches the DNA was not checked. Germline lookup yields CDR1 SGHTA and CDR2 FQGNSA. Including both end residues, the CDR3 is 8 amino acids long.

This clonotype was observed a handful of times. V is TRBV9 and J is TRBJ2-6; 8 bases map to TRBD2. The CDR3 consists of 16 residues. V lost 3 bases, J lost 4 bases, and 6 bases stayed unmatched. Germline CDR1 and CDR2: SGDLS and YYNGEE. CDR3 loop: CASSGGLGPGANVLTF. As DNA, the CDR3 is TGTGCCAGCAGCGGGGGACTAGGACCGGGGGCCAACGTCCTGACTTTC.

The chain links TRBV30 to TRBJ2-7; 16 bases are shared with TRBD2. CDR3 length: 16 amino acids. Looked up from germline, CDR1 is GTSNPN and CDR2 is SVGIG (reference sequence). Germline trimming cut 5 bases from V and 5 bases from J; bases unmatched to any gene: 9. CDR3 DNA sequence: TGTGCCTGGGAAGGGGGACTAGCGGGAGGGCCACACGAGCAGTACTTC. Its protein is CAWEGGLAGGPHEQYF. Drawing the rest from reference TRBV30 and TRBJ2-7, the complete variable domain is SQTIHQWPATLVQPVGSPLSLECTVEGTSNPNLYWYRQAAGRGLQLLFYSVGIGQISSEVPQNLSASRPQDRQFILSSKKLLLSDSGFYLCAWEGGLAGGPHEQYFGPGTRLTVT.

The chain combines TRBV11-2 with TRBJ2-2, with 8 bases identical to TRBD2. The CDR3 is 21 residues long. Trimming at V came to 2 bases and at J to 1 base, leaving 18 bases not matched to a gene. In germline, CDR1 is SGHAT, CDR2 FQNNGV. The CDR3 bases are TGTGCCAGCAGCTTACCTCACCTGGCTAGCGGGTTGGTGGAGAACACCGGGGAGCTGTTTTTT. This encodes CASSLPHLASGLVENTGELFF.

The chain is built from TRBV20-1 and TRBJ1-5; D might be TRBD1 (6 bases). With 6 bases removed from V and 7 bases from J, the gap between germline ends came to 16 bases. CDR3 length: 13 residues. The germline V gene encodes CDR1 DFQATT and CDR2 SNEGSKA (reference sequence). CDR3 sequence (DNA): TGCAGTGCCCCCCCGGAAGGGGGGCAGCCCCAGCATTTT. Its translation is CSAPPEGGQPQHF.

This clonotype showed up many times. The chain uses TRBV2 and TRBJ1-5; D call uncertain. The germline V and J ends were trimmed by 6 bases and 6 bases, with 15 bases remaining between them. Germline CDR1 SNHLY, CDR2 FYNNEI. The CDR3 contains 14 residues. CDR3 protein: CASRSAGRAQPQHF. In DNA, the CDR3 is TGTGCCAGCAGATCGGCAGGCCGCGCTCAGCCCCAGCATTTT.

The chain couples TRBV19 to TRBJ1-2; TRBD1 is a possible D gene (6 bases). Germline CDR1 is LNHDA and CDR2 is SQIVND (reference sequence). Trimming left V 3 bases short and J 1 base short, with 12 bases between. The CDR3 extends over 15 amino acids. The CDR3 region has the DNA TGTGCCAGTAGTATTGTAGGACAGTTTAACTATGGCTACACCTTC. Translation: CASSIVGQFNYGYTF.

The J gene is TRBJ1-3, the V gene TRBV19; no clear D gene. Germline V gene sequence: CDR1 LNHDA, CDR2 SQIVND (reference sequence). V was cut by 7 bases and J by 2 bases, with 9 bases left in between. There are 13 residues in the CDR3. The CDR3 bases are TGTGCCAGTACCGGGCCTCCTGGAAACACCATATATTTT. This gives the protein CASTGPPGNTIYF.

This clonotype was recorded a few times. This chain links TRBV20-1 with TRBJ2-7; 7 bases match TRBD1. J was trimmed by 4 bases and V by 5 bases; bases with no gene match: 8. Germline V lookup: CDR1 DFQATT, CDR2 SNEGSKA (reference sequence). The CDR3 loop spans 13 amino acids. The DNA of the CDR3 is TGCAGTGCTGGGACAGCTCAGGATTACGAGCAGTACTTC. It yields the protein CSAGTAQDYEQYF.

The chain joins TRBV30 to TRBJ2-6; D remains unclear. V was trimmed by 3 bases and J by 4 bases, leaving 7 bases between them. The CDR3 length is 13 residues. Looked up from germline, CDR1 is GTSNPN and CDR2 is SVGIG (reference sequence). The CDR3 is CAWRLAGANVLTF. CDR3 DNA: TGTGCCTGGAGGCTTGCGGGGGCCAACGTCCTGACTTTC.

The V gene is TRBV20-1, the J gene TRBJ1-2; D is unclear. CDR3 length equals 13 residues. Trimming pared 7 bases from V and 4 bases from J, leaving 16 bases between. Germline CDR1 DFQATT, CDR2 SNEGSKA (reference sequence). The CDR3 region is CSVPVGSAYGYTF. The CDR3 DNA reads as TGCAGTGTCCCGGTGGGCTCGGCCTATGGCTACACCTTC.

This chain uses TRBV2 with TRBJ1-1; a possible D gene is TRBD1 (5 bases). Germline CDR1 reads SNHLY; CDR2 reads FYNNEI. CDR3 length: 12 amino acids. The CDR3 is CQSRDENTEAFF. The CDR3 nucleotides are TGTCAATCCCGGGACGAGAACACTGAAGCTTTCTTT.

The table lists this clonotype with many counts. The gene calls are TRBV7-9 and TRBJ2-5; weak D call: TRBD2 (6 bases). CDR3 size: 16 residues. The germline gives CDR1 SEHNR, CDR2 FQNEAQ (reference sequence). V was cut by 1 base and J by 2 bases, with 14 bases left in between. The chain's CDR3 is CASSLGGVQVQETQYF. The CDR3, as DNA: TGTGCCAGCAGCTTAGGGGGGGTTCAGGTGCAAGAGACCCAGTACTTC.

This clonotype has just a few counts. For the CDR3, the DNA is TGTGCCAGCAGTGACAGGCCAAATCAGCCCCAGCATTTT. Translation: CASSDRPNQPQHF. This rearrangement joins TRBV6-1 to TRBJ1-5; D is ambiguous. V lost 3 bases to trimming and J lost 4 bases, with 7 bases between them. CDR3 size: 13 residues. CDR1 and CDR2 from the germline V gene are MNHNS and SASEGT.